The present entry profiles one TCR beta chain with its context. PCR was performed a second time for 7 to 11 cycles using a sample-barcoded 5' primer and a J-beta primer mix. TCRdb re-called the 5' RACE reads through MiXCR, storing one row per CDR3 protein. The sample holds 1.5 million to 2 million distinct CDR3 sequences; less than 50% are singletons and the top ten take 2.1%. The source of the sample is a study of blood T cells in healthy people across ages. Study context: For every two T cells, template switching captured about one barcoded beta molecule.

Germline V CDR1 and CDR2: SGHAT, FQNNGV. The CDR3 covers 18 residues. V lost 0 bases to trimming and J lost 4 bases, with 19 bases between them. This receptor was obtained from a woman in her forties in good health. The rearrangement uses TRBV11-2 and TRBJ2-1, with D perhaps matching TRBD1 (6 bases). The material sequenced was blood. The DNA for the CDR3 is TGTGCCAGCAGCTTAGAGCCCTTTTCGTTCAGGGGATACAATGAGCAGTTCTTC. Protein product: CASSLEPFSFRGYNEQFF.